This entry lists 5 T cell receptor beta chains sequenced from one sample in a study of beta chain features in type 1 diabetes. These TCRs are of unknown antigen specificity. Reverse transcribing all isolated RNA meant expressed TCRB transcripts were sequenced. TCRdb keeps only in-frame clones here, not all; method: immunoSEQ multiplex PCR. This sample has fewer than 110,000 clones, with under 30% found just once. Study-wide findings and caveats: Among all four CD4+ subsets, Type 1 diabetes patients had TCRB CDR3s that were moderately but significantly shorter.

The material sequenced was central memory CD4+ T cells from blood. Receptors were obtained from a woman aged 18-29 years with type 1 diabetes.

The gene calls are TRBV4-1 and TRBJ2-7; D remains unclear. The CDR3 consists of 14 residues. In germline, CDR1 is MGHRA, CDR2 YSYEKL. Trimming cost V 4 bases and J 0 bases, with 10 bases left between them. CDR3 residues: CASSRYSDSYEQYF. CDR3 nucleotides: TGCGCCAGCAGCCGATATTCAGACTCCTACGAGCAGTACTTC.

This sequence joins TRBV28 and TRBJ2-7; 10 positions match TRBD1. Germline V lookup: CDR1 MDHEN, CDR2 SYDVKM. V was clipped by 9 bases and J by 5 bases; unmatched bases: 13. CDR3 length: 15 residues. The CDR3 is CASSTGGTVRNEQYF. The CDR3 DNA is TGTGCCAGTTCGACAGGGGGCACGGTAAGAAACGAGCAGTACTTC.

V usage is TRBV13 and J usage is TRBJ2-1, with 8 bases that match TRBD1. This CDR3 spans 15 amino acids. V shed 2 bases and J 4 bases; nucleotides not matched to a gene: 4. In germline, CDR1 is PRHDT, CDR2 FYEKMQ (reference sequence). CDR3 in amino acids: CASSLRQGTYNEQFF. The CDR3 DNA is TGTGCCAGCAGCTTAAGACAGGGGACATACAATGAGCAGTTCTTC.

This clone was counted a few times. The chain is built from TRBV28 and TRBJ1-5, with TRBD1 as a possible D gene (6 bases). CDR1 and CDR2 from the germline V gene are MDHEN and SYDVKM. Trimming stripped 6 bases from V and 0 bases from J, with 15 bases between. CDR3 length: 16 residues. The CDR3, as DNA: TGTGCCAGCAGCTCCGGGGGGGCTAATAGCAATCAGCCCCAGCATTTT. It translates to CASSSGGANSNQPQHF.

A single count supports this clone. The chain links TRBV7-8 to TRBJ2-6; 10 bases line up with TRBD1. This CDR3 is built from 19 residues. Per germline, CDR1 SGHVS and CDR2 FQNEAQ. The V gene end was trimmed by 5 bases and the J gene end by 2 bases; junction bases not matched to a gene: 12. For the CDR3, the DNA is TGTGCCAGCAGCCAGCGGGACAGGGGAGGCAGGGCTGGGGCCAACGTCCTGACTTTC. It yields the protein CASSQRDRGGRAGANVLTF.